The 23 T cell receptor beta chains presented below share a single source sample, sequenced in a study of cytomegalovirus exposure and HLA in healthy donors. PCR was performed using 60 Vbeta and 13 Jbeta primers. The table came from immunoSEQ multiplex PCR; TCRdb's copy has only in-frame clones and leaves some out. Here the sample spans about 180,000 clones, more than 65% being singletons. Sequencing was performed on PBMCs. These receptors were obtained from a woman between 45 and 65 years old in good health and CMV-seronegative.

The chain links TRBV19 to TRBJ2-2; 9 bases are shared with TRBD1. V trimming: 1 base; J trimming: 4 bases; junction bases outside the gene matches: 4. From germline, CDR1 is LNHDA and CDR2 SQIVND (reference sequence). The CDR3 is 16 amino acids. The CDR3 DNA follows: TGTGCCAGTAGTATAGGGGACAGGGTTGGCACCGGGGAGCTGTTTTTT. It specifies CASSIGDRVGTGELFF.

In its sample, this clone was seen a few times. The CDR3 loop is CASRPTSGVYEQYF. The CDR3 DNA sequence: TGTGCCAGCAGGCCGACTAGCGGTGTATACGAGCAGTACTTC. The gene calls are TRBV27 and TRBJ2-7, with 9 bases that match TRBD2. Germline values: CDR1 MNHEY, CDR2 SMNVEV (reference sequence). There are 14 residues in the CDR3. V was pared by 6 bases and J by 4 bases, with 7 bases of the junction left unmatched.

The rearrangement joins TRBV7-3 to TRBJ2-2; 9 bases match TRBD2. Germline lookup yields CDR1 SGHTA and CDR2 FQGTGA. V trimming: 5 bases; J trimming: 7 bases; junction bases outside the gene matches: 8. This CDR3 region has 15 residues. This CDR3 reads CASSPRLAADGELFF. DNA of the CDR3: TGTGCCAGCAGCCCAAGACTAGCGGCAGACGGGGAGCTGTTTTTT.

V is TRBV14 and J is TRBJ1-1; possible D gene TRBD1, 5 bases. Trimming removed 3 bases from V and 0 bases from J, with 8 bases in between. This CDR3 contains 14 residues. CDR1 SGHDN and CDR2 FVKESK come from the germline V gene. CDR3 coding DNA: TGTGCCAGCAGCCAGATGGGGCTGAACACTGAAGCTTTCTTT. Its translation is CASSQMGLNTEAFF.

The CDR3: CATSLGGANVLTF. Written as DNA, the CDR3 is TGCGCCACCTCCCTGGGCGGGGCCAACGTCCTGACTTTC. This rearrangement joins TRBV10-2 to TRBJ2-6; D is ambiguous. V dropped 10 bases and J dropped 4 bases, with 11 bases sitting between them. The germline gives CDR1 WSHSY, CDR2 SAAADI. This CDR3 is 13 amino acids long.

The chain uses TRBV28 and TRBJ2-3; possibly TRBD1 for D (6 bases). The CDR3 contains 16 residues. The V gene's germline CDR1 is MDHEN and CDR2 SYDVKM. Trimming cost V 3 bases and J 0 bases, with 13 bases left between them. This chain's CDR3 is CASSFGAQGSTDTQYF. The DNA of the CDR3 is TGTGCCAGCAGTTTCGGGGCGCAGGGGAGCACAGATACGCAGTATTTT.

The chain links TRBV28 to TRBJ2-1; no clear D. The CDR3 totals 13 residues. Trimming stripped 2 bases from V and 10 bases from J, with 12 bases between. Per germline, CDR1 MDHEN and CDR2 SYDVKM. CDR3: CASSLGLSWEQFF. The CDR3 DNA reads TGTGCCAGCAGTTTAGGGCTGAGCTGGGAGCAGTTCTTC.

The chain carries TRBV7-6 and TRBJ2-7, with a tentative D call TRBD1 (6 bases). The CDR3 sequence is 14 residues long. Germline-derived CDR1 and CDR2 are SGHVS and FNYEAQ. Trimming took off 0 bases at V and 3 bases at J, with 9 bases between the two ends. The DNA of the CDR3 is TGTGCCAGCAGCTTAGCCGCACAGGGCTACGAGCAGTACTTC. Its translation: CASSLAAQGYEQYF.

The CDR3 here is CASSLEGLGATNEKLFF. CDR3 bases: TGTGCCAGCAGTTTGGAGGGTCTGGGTGCAACTAATGAAAAACTGTTTTTT. The chain is built from TRBV28 and TRBJ1-4; D unresolved. The CDR3 consists of 17 residues. Per germline, CDR1 MDHEN and CDR2 SYDVKM. Trimming removed 3 bases from V and 0 bases from J, with 14 bases in between.

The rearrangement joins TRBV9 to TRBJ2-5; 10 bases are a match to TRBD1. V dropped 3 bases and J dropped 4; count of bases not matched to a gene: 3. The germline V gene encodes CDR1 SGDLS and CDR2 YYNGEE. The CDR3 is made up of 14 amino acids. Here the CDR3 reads CASSARTGGETQYF. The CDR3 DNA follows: TGTGCCAGCAGCGCCCGGACAGGGGGAGAGACCCAGTACTTC. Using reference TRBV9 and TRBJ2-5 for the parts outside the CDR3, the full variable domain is DSGVTQTPKHLITATGQRVTLRCSPRSGDLSVYWYQQSLDQGLQFLIQYYNGEERAKGNILERFSAQQFPDLHSELNLSSLELGDSALYFCASSARTGGETQYFGPGTRLLVL.

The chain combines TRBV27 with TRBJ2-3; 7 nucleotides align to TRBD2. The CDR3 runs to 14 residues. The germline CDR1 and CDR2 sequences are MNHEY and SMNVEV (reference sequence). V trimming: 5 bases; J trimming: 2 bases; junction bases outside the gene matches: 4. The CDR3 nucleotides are TGTGCCAGCAGTCTAGCGGAGGACACAGATACGCAGTATTTT. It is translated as CASSLAEDTDTQYF.

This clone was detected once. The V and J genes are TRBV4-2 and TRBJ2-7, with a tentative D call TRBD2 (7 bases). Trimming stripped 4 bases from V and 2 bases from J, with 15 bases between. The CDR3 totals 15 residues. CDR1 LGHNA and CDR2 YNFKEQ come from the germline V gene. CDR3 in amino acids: CASSRGGGRAYEQYF. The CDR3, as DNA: TGTGCCAGCAGCCGGGGGGGCGGGAGAGCCTACGAGCAGTACTTC.

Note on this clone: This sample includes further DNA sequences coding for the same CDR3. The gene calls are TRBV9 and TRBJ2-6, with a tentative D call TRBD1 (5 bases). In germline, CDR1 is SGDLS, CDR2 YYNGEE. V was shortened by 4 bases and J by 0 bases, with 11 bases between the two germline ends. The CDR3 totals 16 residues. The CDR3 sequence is CASSSDRSSGANVLTF. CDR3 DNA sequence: TGTGCCAGCAGCTCCGACAGATCCTCTGGGGCCAACGTCCTGACTTTC. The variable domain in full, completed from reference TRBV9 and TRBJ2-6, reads DSGVTQTPKHLITATGQRVTLRCSPRSGDLSVYWYQQSLDQGLQFLIQYYNGEERAKGNILERFSAQQFPDLHSELNLSSLELGDSALYFCASSSDRSSGANVLTFGAGSRLTVL.

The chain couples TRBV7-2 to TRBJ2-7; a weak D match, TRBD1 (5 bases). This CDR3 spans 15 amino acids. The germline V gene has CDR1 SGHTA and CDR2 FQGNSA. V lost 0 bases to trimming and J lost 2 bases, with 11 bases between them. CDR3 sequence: CASSLAWATAYEQYF. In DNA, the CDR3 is TGTGCCAGCAGCTTAGCTTGGGCGACAGCCTACGAGCAGTACTTC. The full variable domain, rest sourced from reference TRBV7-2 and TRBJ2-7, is GAGVSQSPSNKVTEKGKDVELRCDPISGHTALYWYRQSLGQGLEFLIYFQGNSAPDKSGLPSDRFSAERTGGSVSTLTIQRTQQEDSAVYLCASSLAWATAYEQYFGPGTRLTVT.

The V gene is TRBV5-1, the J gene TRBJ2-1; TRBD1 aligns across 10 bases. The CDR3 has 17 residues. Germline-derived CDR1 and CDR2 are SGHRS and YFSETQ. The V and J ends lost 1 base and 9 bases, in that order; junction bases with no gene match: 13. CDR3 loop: CASSLIIHGTGVSEQFF. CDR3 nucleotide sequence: TGCGCCAGCAGCTTGATAATCCACGGGACAGGGGTATCTGAGCAGTTCTTC.

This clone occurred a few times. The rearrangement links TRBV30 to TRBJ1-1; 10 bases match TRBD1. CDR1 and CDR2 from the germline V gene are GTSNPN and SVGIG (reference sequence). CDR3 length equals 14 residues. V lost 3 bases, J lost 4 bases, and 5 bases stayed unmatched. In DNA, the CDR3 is TGTGCCTGGAGGGGACAGGGGAGGATCACTGAAGCTTTCTTT. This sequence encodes CAWRGQGRITEAFF.

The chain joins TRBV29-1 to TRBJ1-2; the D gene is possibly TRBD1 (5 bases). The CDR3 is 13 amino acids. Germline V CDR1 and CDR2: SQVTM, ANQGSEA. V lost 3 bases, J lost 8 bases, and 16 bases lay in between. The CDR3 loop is CSVDRLTVVGYTF. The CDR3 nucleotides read TGCAGCGTTGATCGCCTGACAGTCGTGGGCTACACCTTC.

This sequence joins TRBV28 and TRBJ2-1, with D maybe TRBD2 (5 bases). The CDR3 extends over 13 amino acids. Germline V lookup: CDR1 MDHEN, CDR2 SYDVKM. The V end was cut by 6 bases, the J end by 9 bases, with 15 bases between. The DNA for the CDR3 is TGTGCCAGCAGGGAGAGAGGAGGTGGTGAGCAGTTCTTC. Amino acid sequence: CASRERGGGEQFF.

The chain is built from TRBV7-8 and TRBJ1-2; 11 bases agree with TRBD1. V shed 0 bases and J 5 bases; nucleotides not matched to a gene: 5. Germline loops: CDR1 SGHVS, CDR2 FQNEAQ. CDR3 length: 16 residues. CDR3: CASSLAPGTGGYGYTF. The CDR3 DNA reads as TGTGCCAGCAGCTTAGCGCCGGGGACAGGGGGTTATGGCTACACCTTC.

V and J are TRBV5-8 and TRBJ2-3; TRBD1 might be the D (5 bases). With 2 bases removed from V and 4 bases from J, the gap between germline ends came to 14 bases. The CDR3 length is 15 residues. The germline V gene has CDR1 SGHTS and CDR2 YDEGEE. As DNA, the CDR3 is TGTGCCAGCAGCTTCGGACACCGTCGGTCAGATACGCAGTATTTT. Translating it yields CASSFGHRRSDTQYF.

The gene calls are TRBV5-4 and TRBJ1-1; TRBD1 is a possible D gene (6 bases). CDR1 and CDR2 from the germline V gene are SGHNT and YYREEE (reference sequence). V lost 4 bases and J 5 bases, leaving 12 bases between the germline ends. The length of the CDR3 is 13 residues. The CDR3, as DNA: TGTGCCAGCAGCCCGCAGGGGCGAACTGAAGCTTTCTTT. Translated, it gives CASSPQGRTEAFF.

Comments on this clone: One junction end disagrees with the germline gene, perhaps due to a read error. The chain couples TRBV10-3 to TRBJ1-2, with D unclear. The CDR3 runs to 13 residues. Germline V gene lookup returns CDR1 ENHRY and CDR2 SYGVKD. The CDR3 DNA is TGTGCCACCAGTGTCGGGAATAACTATGGCTACACCTTC. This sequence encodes CATSVGNNYGYTF.

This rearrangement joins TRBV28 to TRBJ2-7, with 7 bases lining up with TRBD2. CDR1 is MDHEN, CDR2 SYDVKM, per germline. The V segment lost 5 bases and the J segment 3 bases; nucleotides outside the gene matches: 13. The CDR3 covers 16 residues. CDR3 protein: CASSLGLSSGNYEQYF. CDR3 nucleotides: TGTGCCAGCAGTCTAGGCTTGTCTAGCGGAAACTACGAGCAGTACTTC.